The present entry profiles one TCR beta chain with its context. The antigen is not known. The CDR3 is 15 amino acids. Looked up from germline, CDR1 is LNHDA and CDR2 is SQIVND (reference sequence). The V gene end was trimmed by 2 bases and the J gene end by 5 bases; junction bases not matched to a gene: 6. This record belongs to a study of T-cell memory formation after mild COVID-19. Study-level information: The TCR clusters were mostly specific to one donor.

Constant-segment primers served in 5'RACE that generated TCR alpha and TCR beta cDNA libraries bearing sample barcodes and UMIs. TCRdb used MiXCR to reprocess the 5' RACE reads, holding one entry per CDR3 protein. This sample has tens of thousands of distinct CDR3 sequences, with about 15% found just once. General study points: Day 15 to 85 contracting clones showed balanced CD4/CD8; day 15 to 37 expanders favored CD4+. There were some responding clones in pre-infection memory, which suggested that cross-reactive memory had joined.

This TCR was sampled from a man aged 18 to 29 who had mild COVID-19 (a few samples of this study predate the infection). Cell type and time point are not known. V usage is TRBV19 and J usage is TRBJ2-3, with 8 bases aligning to TRBD1. Sample: PBMCs or a T cell subset sorted from them (not recorded which). The CDR3 DNA is TGTGCCAGTAGTATAACCGACAGGGGTGGAGATACGCAGTATTTT. Translation gives CASSITDRGGDTQYF.